These 20 T cell receptor beta chains share one sample of origin, sequenced in a study of breast tumors, draining lymph nodes, adjacent tissues. One entry per CDR3 protein, called by TCRdb with MiXCR from the multiplex PCR reads. The table includes over 200,000 distinct CDR3 sequences, around 32% detected once. The lymph nodes were axillary draining lymph nodes from breast cancer patients. The specimen sequenced was axillary lymph node tissue. The receptors derive from a female donor with breast cancer. Some clones in this sample may be carry-over from other donors' samples.

This chain joins TRBV7-2 and TRBJ2-6, with D possibly called TRBD1 or TRBD2 (5 bases each). Germline CDR1 reads SGHTA; CDR2 reads FQGNSA. V shed 2 bases and J shed 0 bases, with 14 bases lying between them. This CDR3 comprises 18 residues. CDR3 bases: TGTGCCAGCAGCTTATGGGGACGGGGACGCTCTGGGGCCAACGTCCTGACTTTC. Its protein is CASSLWGRGRSGANVLTF.

At least ten counts were recorded for this clonotype. The junction departs from germline at one end; a sequencing error may be responsible. The rearrangement uses TRBV7-2 and TRBJ1-6, with D perhaps TRBD1 (6 bases). The CDR3 totals 16 residues. CDR1 is SGHTA, CDR2 FQGNSA, per germline. Here the CDR3 reads CASSLRGFSDNSPLHF. The CDR3 nucleotides read TGTGCCAGCAGCTTAAGGGGGTTCTCCGATAATTCACCCCTCCACTTT.

This clonotype was picked up many times. The rearrangement links TRBV24-1 to TRBJ2-1; a weak D match, TRBD1 (6 bases). Trimming pared 9 bases from V and 8 bases from J, leaving 13 bases between. This CDR3 contains 12 residues. CDR1 is KGHDR and CDR2 is SFDVKD in the germline V gene. CDR3: CATATGRDEQFF. DNA for the CDR3: TGTGCCACCGCGACAGGCCGAGATGAGCAGTTCTTC.

This chain connects TRBV6-5 to TRBJ1-1; 7 nucleotides align to TRBD1. This CDR3 is built from 16 residues. V lost 4 bases to trimming and J lost 0 bases; unmatched junction nucleotides: 8. Per the germline V gene, CDR1 is MNHEY and CDR2 is SVGAGI. CDR3 in amino acids: CASSSDRDIMNTEAFF. The CDR3 nucleotides are TGTGCCAGCAGTTCCGACAGGGACATCATGAACACTGAAGCTTTCTTT.

Ten or more counts support this clonotype. The chain combines TRBV28 with TRBJ2-7; no definite D call. CDR3 length: 13 residues. Germline V lookup: CDR1 MDHEN, CDR2 SYDVKM. Trimming left V 6 bases short and J 4 bases short, with 13 bases between. The CDR3 loop is CASRSPRMYEQYF. The CDR3 coding sequence is TGTGCCAGCAGGTCCCCGAGGATGTACGAGCAGTACTTC.

Note on this clonotype: Because the CDR3 is missing its conserved closing phenylalanine or tryptophan, this is likely a read error. V usage is TRBV6-5 and J usage is TRBJ1-3, with D hard to call. The CDR3 length is 13 residues. The V end was cut by 6 bases, the J end by 3 bases, with 9 bases between. Germline CDR1 is MNHEY and CDR2 is SVGAGI. The CDR3 region is CASSRRVGNTIYY. In DNA form, the CDR3 reads TGTGCCAGCAGCCGACGGGTTGGAAACACCATATATTAT.

The chain carries TRBV5-5 and TRBJ1-2; D is undetermined. CDR1 is SGHKS, CDR2 YYEKEE, per germline (reference sequence). Trimming stripped 0 bases from V and 8 bases from J, with 14 bases between. The CDR3 sequence is 14 residues long. The DNA for the CDR3 is TGTGCCAGCAGCTTGGAGCAGGCTGAGAAAGGCTACACCTTC. The encoded protein is CASSLEQAEKGYTF.

This clonotype was counted ten times or more. The rearrangement joins TRBV4-2 to TRBJ2-7; TRBD1 matches 8 bases. Germline V CDR1 and CDR2: LGHNA, YNFKEQ. This CDR3 has 17 residues. V shed 1 base and J 7 bases; nucleotides not matched to a gene: 15. CDR3 sequence (DNA): TGTGCCAGCAGCCAAGCCATACCCAGGGGGCCGATGGGTGAGCAGTACTTC. It specifies CASSQAIPRGPMGEQYF.

This chain uses TRBV20-1 with TRBJ2-5, with 8 bases identical to TRBD1. CDR1 DFQATT and CDR2 SNEGSKA come from the germline V gene (reference sequence). This CDR3 comprises 11 residues. Written as DNA, the CDR3 is TGCAGACGGGGACAGGTGGGACCCAATTACTTC. Protein: CRRGQVGPNYF.

The chain combines TRBV29-1 with TRBJ2-1, with D maybe TRBD2 (6 bases). Germline loops: CDR1 SQVTM, CDR2 ANQGSEA. The V gene lost 1 base and the J gene lost 10 bases, with 20 bases spanning the gap. This CDR3 region has 15 residues. The CDR3 bases are TGCAGCGTTGAAGGGGGGGTAACGGGTTTTTGGGAGCAGTTCTTC. This codes for CSVEGGVTGFWEQFF.

This clonotype has at least ten counts. J is TRBJ2-1 and V is TRBV20-1; TRBD2 is a possible D gene (6 bases). The V end was cut by 0 bases, the J end by 9 bases, with 18 bases between. This CDR3 comprises 15 residues. Looked up from germline, CDR1 is DFQATT and CDR2 is SNEGSKA (reference sequence). CDR3 coding DNA: TGCAGTGCTAGAGAGAGTGGGCGGGACGCCCGTGAGCAGTTCTTC. Protein sequence: CSARESGRDAREQFF.

This clonotype showed up many times. The rearrangement uses TRBV29-1 and TRBJ2-1; 7 nucleotides align to TRBD1. The V and J ends lost 3 bases and 0 bases, in that order; junction bases with no gene match: 5. The length of the CDR3 is 15 residues. Germline-derived CDR1 and CDR2 are SQVTM and ANQGSEA. The CDR3 loop is CSVDDRASSYNEQFF. DNA for the CDR3: TGCAGCGTTGACGACAGGGCTAGCTCCTACAATGAGCAGTTCTTC.

This clonotype was recorded at least ten times. The CDR3 DNA sequence: TGTGCCAGCAGCCCCCGGACAGGGGGTAGTGATCAGCCCCAGCATTTT. As protein: CASSPRTGGSDQPQHF. This chain connects TRBV6-6 to TRBJ1-5; 10 bases agree with TRBD1. This CDR3 is built from 16 residues. Germline assignment: CDR1 MNHNY and CDR2 SVGAGI (reference sequence). V shed 6 bases and J 5 bases; nucleotides not matched to a gene: 10.

This clonotype was found many times. This chain uses TRBV30 with TRBJ2-6; the D is unclear. V lost 1 base and J 2 bases, leaving 6 bases between the germline ends. Germline assignment: CDR1 GTSNPN and CDR2 SVGIG (reference sequence). The CDR3 loop spans 14 amino acids. The CDR3 region is CAWSGGTGANVLTF. The DNA of the CDR3 is TGTGCCTGGAGTGGGGGTACTGGGGCCAACGTCCTGACTTTC.

The CDR3 region has the DNA TGCGCCAGCAGCTTTTATAGCGGGGGAGGCAATCAGCCCCAGCATTTT. This gives the protein CASSFYSGGGNQPQHF. V and J are TRBV5-1 and TRBJ1-5; possibly TRBD1 for D (5 bases). V shed 2 bases and J shed 2 bases, with 14 bases lying between them. In germline, CDR1 is SGHRS, CDR2 YFSETQ. CDR3 length: 16 residues.

This clonotype was found many times. This chain uses TRBV11-3 with TRBJ2-2, with 10 bases fitting TRBD2. CDR1 and CDR2 from the germline V gene are SGHNT and YENEEA. V was pared by 8 bases and J by 6 bases, with 9 bases of the junction left unmatched. The CDR3 has 15 amino acids. In DNA form, the CDR3 reads TGTGCCAGCCAAACCTCTAGCGGGAGCGCCGGGGAGCTGTTTTTT. Amino acids: CASQTSSGSAGELFF.

This clonotype was recorded many times. This chain links TRBV9 with TRBJ2-7; 12 bases match TRBD2. The CDR3 consists of 13 residues. V shed 4 bases and J 5 bases; nucleotides not matched to a gene: 1. Germline values: CDR1 SGDLS, CDR2 YYNGEE. Here the CDR3 DNA reads TGTGCCAGCAGCAGGACTAGCGGGAACGAGCAGTACTTC. Its translation is CASSRTSGNEQYF.

This clonotype was detected a few times. A much larger clonotype is one base distant, so this may be a read error. For the CDR3, the DNA is TGCAGTGCTGCTACTAGCTGGCTACGCCCAGAGACCCAGTACTTC. Translating gives CSAATSWLRPETQYF. The chain recombines TRBV20-1 with TRBJ2-5; possible D gene TRBD2, 6 bases. The CDR3 runs 15 residues. The ends were cut back, 5 bases at V and 4 bases at J, with 20 bases in the middle. Germline V gene data show CDR1 as DFQATT and CDR2 as SNEGSKA (reference sequence).

The CDR3 region is CAMTSGTYNEQFF. CDR3 sequence (DNA): TGTGCTATGACTAGCGGGACATACAATGAGCAGTTCTTC. The J gene is TRBJ2-1, the V gene TRBV7-7, with 11 bases lining up with TRBD2. Germline CDR1 reads SSHAT; CDR2 reads FNYEAQ (reference sequence). The CDR3 spans 13 residues.

Only one count was recorded for this clonotype. It is likely a read error, because the conserved phenylalanine at the end of the CDR3 is missing. The rearrangement uses TRBV18 and TRBJ1-1; D unclear. Trimming pared 4 bases from V and 2 bases from J, leaving 8 bases between. Germline V gene sequence: CDR1 KGHSH, CDR2 LQKENI. The CDR3 totals 13 residues. This CDR3 is CASSQGQNTEAFS. The CDR3 bases are TGTGCCAGCTCACAGGGTCAAAACACTGAAGCTTTCTCT.